The sequence of this T cell receptor (beta chain) was determined in a study of cytomegalovirus exposure and HLA in healthy donors. In the PCR, 60 Vbeta and 13 Jbeta primers were used. This table comes from immunoSEQ multiplex PCR, and its TCRdb copy is limited to in-frame clones, with some not included. The top ten clones hold approximately 2% of a sample with 150,000 to 200,000 clones, around 85% of them seen once. The receptor's source is a man younger than 30 in good health and CMV-seronegative. Sequenced sample: PBMCs.

In nucleotides, the CDR3 is TGTGCCATTACGGCGGGAGGAAATGGCTACACCTTC. It encodes CAITAGGNGYTF. The chain has TRBV7-9 and TRBJ1-2; no clear D gene. Germline loops: CDR1 SEHNR, CDR2 FQNEAQ (reference sequence). The CDR3 is made up of 12 amino acids. Trimming left V 10 bases short and J 6 bases short, with 15 bases between.